This entry describes one T cell receptor beta chain. Its specificity is not known. This record belongs to a study of metastatic and nonmetastatic thyroid tumors. For the study at large: Repertoires were compared across blood and tumor or nodule tissue from malignant and benign thyroid patients. Study outcomes and limitations: Reports indicated that malignant thyroid tumors showed significantly higher TCR beta diversity than benign nodules did, in blood and tumor.

In the original workflow: Between-group CDR3 differences, defined by clinicopathological status, yielded a distant-metastasis classifier for papillary thyroid cancer. TCRdb re-analyzed the PCR reads using MiXCR. TCRdb, rather than the study authors, made the V and J calls. The profile shows under 45,000 clones, 35% of them singletons. The CDR3 extends over 11 amino acids. CDR1 MNHNS and CDR2 SASEGT come from the germline V gene. Trimming took off 4 bases at V and 1 base at J, with 2 bases between the two ends. Each patient came to thyroid surgery without any prior treatment (of any kind). Sequenced sample: tumor tissue. This receptor was identified in a female donor with papillary thyroid cancer or a benign thyroid nodule (not recorded which). Some clones in this sample may be carry-over from other donors' samples. The genes are TRBV6-1 and TRBJ2-7, with D unclear. CDR3 sequence (DNA): TGTGCCAGCAGTGCATCCTACGAGCAGTACTTC. Translating it yields CASSASYEQYF.